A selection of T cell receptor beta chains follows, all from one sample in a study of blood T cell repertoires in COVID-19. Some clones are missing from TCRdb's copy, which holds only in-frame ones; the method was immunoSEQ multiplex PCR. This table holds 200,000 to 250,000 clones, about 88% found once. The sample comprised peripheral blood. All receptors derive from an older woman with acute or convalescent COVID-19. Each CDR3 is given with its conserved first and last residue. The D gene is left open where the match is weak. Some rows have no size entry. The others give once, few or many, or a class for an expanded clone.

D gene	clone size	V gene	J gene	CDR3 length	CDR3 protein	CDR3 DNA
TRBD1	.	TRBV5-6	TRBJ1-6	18	CASSYFGQGSSYNSPLHF	TGTGCCAGCAGCTATTTCGGACAGGGGAGCTCCTATAATTCACCCCTCCACTTT
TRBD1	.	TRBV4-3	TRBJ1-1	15	CASSHAPTGDTEAFF	TGCGCCAGCAGCCACGCCCCCACAGGGGACACTGAAGCTTTCTTT
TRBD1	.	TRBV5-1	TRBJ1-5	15	CASSRSSGGGQPQHF	TGCGCCAGCAGCCGAAGCTCAGGGGGTGGGCAGCCCCAGCATTTT
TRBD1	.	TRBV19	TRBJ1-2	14	CASSRDRANYGYTF	TGTGCCAGTAGTAGAGACAGGGCCAACTATGGCTACACCTTC
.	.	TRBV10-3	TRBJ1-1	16	CAISQHTRARATEAFF	TGTGCCATCAGCCAACATACCAGGGCAAGAGCAACTGAAGCTTTCTTT
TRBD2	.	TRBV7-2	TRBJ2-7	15	CASSTIAGGVNEQYF	TGTGCCAGCAGTACAATAGCGGGAGGAGTCAACGAGCAGTACTTC
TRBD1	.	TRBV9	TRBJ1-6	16	CASSVGQGGVNSPLHF	TGTGCCAGCAGCGTAGGACAGGGGGGGGTGAATTCACCCCTCCACTTT
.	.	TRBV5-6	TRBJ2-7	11	CASSLYYEQYF	TGTGCCAGCAGCCTGTATTACGAGCAGTACTTC
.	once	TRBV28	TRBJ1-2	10	CATLREGYTF	TGTGCCACCCTTAGGGAGGGCTACACCTTC
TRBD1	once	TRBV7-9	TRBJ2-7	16	CASSLFGQGQGYEQYF	TGTGCCAGCAGCTTATTCGGACAGGGGCAGGGCTACGAGCAGTACTTC
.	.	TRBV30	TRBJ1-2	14	CAWSVNPRGGGYTF	TGTGCCTGGAGTGTAAATCCCCGGGGAGGGGGCTACACCTTC
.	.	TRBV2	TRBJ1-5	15	CASSELYRGNQPQHF	TGTGCCAGCAGTGAGTTGTACAGGGGCAATCAGCCCCAGCATTTT
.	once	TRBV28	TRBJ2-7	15	CASSSSQGAPYEQYF	TGTGCCAGCAGTTCATCCCAGGGTGCTCCCTACGAGCAGTACTTC
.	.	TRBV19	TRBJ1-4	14	CASSMWAENEKLFF	TGTGCCAGTAGTATGTGGGCAGAAAATGAAAAACTGTTTTTT
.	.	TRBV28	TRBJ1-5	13	CASSPVGSQPQHF	TGTGCCAGCAGCCCAGTGGGGAGTCAGCCCCAGCATTTT
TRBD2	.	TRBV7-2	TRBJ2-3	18	CASSLVLAAGGRTDTQYF	TGTGCCAGCAGCTTAGTTCTTGCGGCGGGAGGTCGGACAGATACGCAGTATTTT
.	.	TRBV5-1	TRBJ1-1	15	CASSSNPGPGTEAFF	TGCGCCAGCAGCTCAAATCCTGGCCCAGGCACTGAAGCTTTCTTT
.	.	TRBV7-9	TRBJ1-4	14	CASSSPGLGEKLFF	TGTGCCAGCAGCTCTCCAGGGTTAGGAGAAAAACTGTTTTTT
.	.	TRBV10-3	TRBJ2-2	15	CAISAGAVLTGELFF	TGTGCCATCAGTGCGGGTGCAGTGCTCACCGGGGAGCTGTTTTTT